This TCR beta chain was sequenced for a study of cytomegalovirus exposure and HLA in healthy donors. Trimming took 4 bases from V and 0 from J; bases not matched to a gene: 9. CDR3 length: 16 amino acids. Germline CDR1 reads SGHTS; CDR2 reads YDEGEE. Findings and limits, study-wide: Reportedly, TCR beta sequences accurately predicted HLA-A and HLA-B alleles in most subjects. According to an earlier analysis, most TCR beta V segments yielded productive rearrangements about 90% or about 30% of the time. The availability of immune exposure information extended only to CMV serostatus. What a later analysis showed was that several of the most significant clusters appeared linked to common viral pathogens.

In regard to this clone: The antigen remains unidentified.

The PCR employed 60 Vbeta primers together with 13 Jbeta primers. Repertoires were generated with immunoSEQ multiplex PCR, while TCRdb's copy carries only in-frame clones and drops some. The sample yields 120,000 to 150,000 clones, about two thirds seen once. The V call is TRBV5-8, the J call TRBJ2-7; 8 positions match TRBD2. Sequencing input: PBMCs. This clonotype was sampled from a man aged 40-49 years in good health and CMV-seronegative. In nucleotides, the CDR3 is TGTGCCAGCAGCAAATATAGCGGGGCCCGCTCCTACGAGCAGTACTTC. Its translation: CASSKYSGARSYEQYF.